The next 4 T cell receptor beta chains were all read from a single sample in a study of blood T cell repertoires in COVID-19. TCRdb's copy holds only in-frame clones and misses some; the assay was immunoSEQ multiplex PCR. This table has 40,000 or so clones, about 85% appearing once. The specimen sequenced was peripheral blood. Receptor source: a man aged 55 to 70 with COVID-19, enrolled during active disease.

This clone was detected once. This chain connects TRBV24-1 to TRBJ2-1; TRBD2 matches at 11 bases. The CDR3 is made up of 15 amino acids. The J segment lost 1 base and the V segment lost 6 bases, leaving 1 base of the junction unmatched. Germline V gene lookup returns CDR1 KGHDR and CDR2 SFDVKD. The CDR3 loop is CATSTSGSSYNEQFF. The DNA for the CDR3 is TGTGCCACCAGTACTAGCGGGAGTTCCTACAATGAGCAGTTCTTC.

This clone was observed a single time. This chain links TRBV12-3 or TRBV12-4 with TRBJ1-1, with unresolved D. V was cut by 7 bases and J by 1 base, with 10 bases left in between. The CDR3 runs 13 residues. DNA of the CDR3: TGTGCCAGCATGCGCGAAAGGAACACTGAAGCTTTCTTT. It specifies CASMRERNTEAFF.

This clone appeared a single time. J is TRBJ1-2 and V is TRBV2; 8 nucleotides line up with TRBD1. Per germline, CDR1 SNHLY and CDR2 FYNNEI. With 2 bases clipped from V and 8 bases from J, the junction kept 10 bases outside the gene matches. This CDR3 is 15 amino acids long. CDR3 DNA: TGTGCCAGCAGTGAACAGCTAACAGGGGGGGGAGGCTACACCTTC. This encodes CASSEQLTGGGGYTF.

The V gene is TRBV11-2, the J gene TRBJ1-6; 8 bases are shared with TRBD1. V lost 1 base to trimming and J lost 10 bases; unmatched junction nucleotides: 6. This CDR3 has 15 amino acids. Per germline, CDR1 SGHAT and CDR2 FQNNGV. CDR3 sequence: CASSLGQGASSPLHF. CDR3 bases: TGTGCCAGCAGCTTAGGCCAGGGGGCGAGCTCACCCCTCCACTTT.